This TCR beta chain was observed in a study of T cell repertoires and Cas9 in healthy adults. Study summary: Multi-effector potency, cytotoxicity and lineage were assessed in SpCas9-reactive CD4 and CD8 T cells. Whole-study results and caveats: Reportedly, SpCas9-reactive effector T cell proliferation and function were mitigated by SpCas9-reactive Tregs in vitro.

The repertoire was sequenced with immunoSEQ multiplex PCR; TCRdb's copy has only in-frame clones and lacks some. The profile shows 20,000 to 25,000 clones, 80% to 95% of them singletons. The germline V gene encodes CDR1 MDHEN and CDR2 SYDVKM. CDR3 length: 13 amino acids. V was pared by 5 bases and J by 8 bases, with 12 bases between. Points on this clone: Its cognate antigen is unknown.

The material sequenced was CD4+ effector T cells (CD127+, CD25-, CD137-, CD154-) from PBMCs; culture status not recorded. This rearrangement joins TRBV28 to TRBJ2-2; no reliable D call. The sequence derives from a human donor in good health. CDR3 nucleotides: TGTGCCAGCAGTCCCTCGGCCGGGGGGGAGCTGTTTTTT. Amino acid sequence: CASSPSAGGELFF.